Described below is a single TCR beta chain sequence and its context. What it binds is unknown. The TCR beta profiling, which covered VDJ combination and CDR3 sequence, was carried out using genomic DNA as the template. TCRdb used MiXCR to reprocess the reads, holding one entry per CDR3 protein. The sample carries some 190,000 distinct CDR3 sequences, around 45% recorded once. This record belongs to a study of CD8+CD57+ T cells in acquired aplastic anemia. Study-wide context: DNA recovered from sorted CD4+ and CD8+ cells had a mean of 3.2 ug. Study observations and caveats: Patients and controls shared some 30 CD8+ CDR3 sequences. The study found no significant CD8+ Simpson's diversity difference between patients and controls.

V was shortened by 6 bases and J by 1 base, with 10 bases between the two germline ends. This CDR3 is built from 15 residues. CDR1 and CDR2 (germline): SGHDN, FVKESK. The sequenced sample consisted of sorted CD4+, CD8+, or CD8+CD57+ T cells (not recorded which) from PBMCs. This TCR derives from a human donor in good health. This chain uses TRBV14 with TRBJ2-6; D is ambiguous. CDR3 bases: TGTGCCAGCAGTACGTGGGGTTCTGGGGCCAACGTCCTGACTTTC. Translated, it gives CASSTWGSGANVLTF.